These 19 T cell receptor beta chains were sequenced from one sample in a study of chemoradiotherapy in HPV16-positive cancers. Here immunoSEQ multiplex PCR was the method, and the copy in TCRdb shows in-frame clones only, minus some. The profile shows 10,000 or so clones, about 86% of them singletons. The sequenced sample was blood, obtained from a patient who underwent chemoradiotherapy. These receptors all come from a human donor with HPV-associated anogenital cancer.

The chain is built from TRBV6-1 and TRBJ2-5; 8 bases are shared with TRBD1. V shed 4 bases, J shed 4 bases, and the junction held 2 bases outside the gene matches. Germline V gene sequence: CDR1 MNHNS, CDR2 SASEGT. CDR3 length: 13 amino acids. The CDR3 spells CASSGQGRETQYF. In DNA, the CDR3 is TGTGCCAGCAGTGGACAGGGGAGAGAGACCCAGTACTTC.

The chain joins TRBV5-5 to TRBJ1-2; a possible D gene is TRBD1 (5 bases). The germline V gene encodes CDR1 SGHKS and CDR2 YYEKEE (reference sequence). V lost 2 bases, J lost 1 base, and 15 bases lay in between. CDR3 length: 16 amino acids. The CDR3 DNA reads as TGTGCCAGCAGCTTATCGCCCGGGACCAATAACTATGGCTACACCTTC. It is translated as CASSLSPGTNNYGYTF.

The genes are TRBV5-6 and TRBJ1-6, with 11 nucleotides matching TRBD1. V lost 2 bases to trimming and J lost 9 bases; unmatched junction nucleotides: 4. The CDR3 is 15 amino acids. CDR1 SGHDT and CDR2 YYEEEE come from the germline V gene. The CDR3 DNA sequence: TGTGCCAGCAGCTTCTTCGGGACAGGGGGTTCACCCCTCCACTTT. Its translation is CASSFFGTGGSPLHF.

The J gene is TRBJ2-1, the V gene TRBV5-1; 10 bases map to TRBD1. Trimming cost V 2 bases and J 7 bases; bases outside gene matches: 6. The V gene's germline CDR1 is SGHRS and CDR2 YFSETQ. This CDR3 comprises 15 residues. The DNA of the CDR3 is TGCGCCAGCAGCTTTGGGACAGGGGAACATAATGAGCAGTTCTTC. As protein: CASSFGTGEHNEQFF.

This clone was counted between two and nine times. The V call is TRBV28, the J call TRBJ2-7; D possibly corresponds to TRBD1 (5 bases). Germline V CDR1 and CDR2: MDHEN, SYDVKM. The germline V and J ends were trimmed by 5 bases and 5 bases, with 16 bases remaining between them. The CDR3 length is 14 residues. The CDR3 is CASSPALGENEQYF. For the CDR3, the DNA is TGTGCCAGCAGTCCTGCCTTAGGGGAAAACGAGCAGTACTTC.

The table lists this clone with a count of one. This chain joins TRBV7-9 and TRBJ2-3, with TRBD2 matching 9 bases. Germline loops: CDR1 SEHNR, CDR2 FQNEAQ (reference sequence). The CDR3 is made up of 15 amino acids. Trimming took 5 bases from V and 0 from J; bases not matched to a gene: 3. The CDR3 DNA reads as TGTGCCAGCAGCCATAGCGGGGGAAGCACAGATACGCAGTATTTT. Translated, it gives CASSHSGGSTDTQYF.

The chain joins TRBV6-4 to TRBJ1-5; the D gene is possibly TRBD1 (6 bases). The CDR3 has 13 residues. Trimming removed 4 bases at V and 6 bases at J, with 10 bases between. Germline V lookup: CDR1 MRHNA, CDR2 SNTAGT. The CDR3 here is CASSAGTSQPQHF. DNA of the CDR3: TGTGCCAGCAGTGCTGGGACATCTCAGCCCCAGCATTTT.

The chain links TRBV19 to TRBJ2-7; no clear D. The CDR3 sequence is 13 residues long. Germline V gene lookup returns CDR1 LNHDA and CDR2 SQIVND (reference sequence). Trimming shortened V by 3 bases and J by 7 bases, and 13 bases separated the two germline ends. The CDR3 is CASSMRSSLEQYF. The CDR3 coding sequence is TGTGCCAGTAGTATGCGGTCCTCATTGGAGCAGTACTTC. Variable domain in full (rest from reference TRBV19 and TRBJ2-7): DGGITQSPKYLFRKEGQNVTLSCEQNLNHDAMYWYRQDPGQGLRLIYYSQIVNDFQKGDIAEGYSVSREKKESFPLTVTSAQKNPTAFYLCASSMRSSLEQYFGPGTRLTVT.

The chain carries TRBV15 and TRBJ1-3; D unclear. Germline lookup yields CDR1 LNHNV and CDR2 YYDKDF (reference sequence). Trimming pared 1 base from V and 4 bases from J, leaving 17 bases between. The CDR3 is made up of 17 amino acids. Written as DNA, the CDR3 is TGTGCCACCAGCAGAGGCGTAAACTCCTTTAGAGGAAACACCATATATTTT. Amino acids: CATSRGVNSFRGNTIYF.

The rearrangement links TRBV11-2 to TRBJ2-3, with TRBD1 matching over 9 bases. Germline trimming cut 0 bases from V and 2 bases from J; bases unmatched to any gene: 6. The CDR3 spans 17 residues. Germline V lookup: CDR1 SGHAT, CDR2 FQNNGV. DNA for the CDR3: TGTGCCAGCAGCTTAGACCCCGGGACAGGGTCCACAGATACGCAGTATTTT. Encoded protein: CASSLDPGTGSTDTQYF. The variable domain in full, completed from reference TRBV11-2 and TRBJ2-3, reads EAGVAQSPRYKIIEKRQSVAFWCNPISGHATLYWYQQILGQGPKLLIQFQNNGVVDDSQLPKDRFSAERLKGVDSTLKIQPAKLEDSAVYLCASSLDPGTGSTDTQYFGPGTRLTVL.

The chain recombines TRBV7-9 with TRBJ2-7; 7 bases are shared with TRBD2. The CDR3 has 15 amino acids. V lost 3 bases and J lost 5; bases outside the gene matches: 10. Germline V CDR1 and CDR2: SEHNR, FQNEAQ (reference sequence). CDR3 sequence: CASSLSGTSENEQYF. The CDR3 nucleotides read TGTGCCAGCAGCTTGAGCGGGACCTCTGAAAACGAGCAGTACTTC.

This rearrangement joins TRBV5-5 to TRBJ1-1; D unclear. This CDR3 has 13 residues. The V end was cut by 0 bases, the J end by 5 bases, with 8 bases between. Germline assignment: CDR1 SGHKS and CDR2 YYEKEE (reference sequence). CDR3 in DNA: TGTGCCAGCAGCTTGGCGGGGAATACTGAAGCTTTCTTT. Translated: CASSLAGNTEAFF.

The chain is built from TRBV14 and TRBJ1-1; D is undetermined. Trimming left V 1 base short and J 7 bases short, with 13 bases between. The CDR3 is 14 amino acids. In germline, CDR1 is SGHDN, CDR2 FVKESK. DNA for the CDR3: TGTGCCAGCAGCCAAGGATTCTTTCGGGGTGAAGCTTTCTTT. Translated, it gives CASSQGFFRGEAFF.

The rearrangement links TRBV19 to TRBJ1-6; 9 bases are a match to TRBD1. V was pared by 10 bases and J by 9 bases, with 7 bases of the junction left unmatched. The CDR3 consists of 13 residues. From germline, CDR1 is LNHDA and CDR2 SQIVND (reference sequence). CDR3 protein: CAIKGQGSSPLHF. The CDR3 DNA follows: TGTGCCATTAAAGGACAGGGGAGTTCACCCCTCCACTTT.

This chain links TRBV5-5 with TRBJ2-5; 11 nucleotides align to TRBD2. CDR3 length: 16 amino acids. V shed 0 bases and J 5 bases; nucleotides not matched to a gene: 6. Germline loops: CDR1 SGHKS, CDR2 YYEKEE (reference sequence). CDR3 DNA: TGTGCCAGCAGCTTGGCCTTAGCGGGGGGGCGGGAGACCCAGTACTTC. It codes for CASSLALAGGRETQYF.

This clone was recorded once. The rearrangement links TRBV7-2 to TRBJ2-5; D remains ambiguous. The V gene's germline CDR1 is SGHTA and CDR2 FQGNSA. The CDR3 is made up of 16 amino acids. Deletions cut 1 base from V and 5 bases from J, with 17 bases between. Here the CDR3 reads CASSLGVDSSGETQYF. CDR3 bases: TGTGCCAGCAGCTTAGGGGTTGACTCCTCCGGGGAGACCCAGTACTTC.

CDR3 amino acids: CASSQEGGYFEQYF. Written as DNA, the CDR3 is TGCGCCAGCAGCCAAGAAGGCGGGTATTTCGAGCAGTACTTC. The chain combines TRBV4-3 with TRBJ2-7; possibly TRBD2 for D (5 bases). The V end was cut by 0 bases, the J end by 6 bases, with 12 bases between. The CDR3 extends over 14 amino acids. Germline values: CDR1 LGHNA, CDR2 YSLEER.

CDR3 sequence reads: CASRGRDTKNTEAFF. The DNA for the CDR3 is TGTGCCAGTAGGGGGCGGGACACTAAGAACACTGAAGCTTTCTTT. This sequence joins TRBV19 and TRBJ1-1, with a weak D call TRBD1 (6 bases). This CDR3 has 15 residues. V was clipped by 6 bases and J by 1 base, with 15 bases between them. In germline, CDR1 is LNHDA, CDR2 SQIVND (reference sequence).

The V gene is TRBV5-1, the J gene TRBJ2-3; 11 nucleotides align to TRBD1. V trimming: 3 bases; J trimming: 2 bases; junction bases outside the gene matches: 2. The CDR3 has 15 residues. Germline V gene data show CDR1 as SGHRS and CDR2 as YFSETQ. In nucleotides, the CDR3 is TGCGCCAGCAGCTCGGACAGGGGGCTCACAGATACGCAGTATTTT. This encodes CASSSDRGLTDTQYF.